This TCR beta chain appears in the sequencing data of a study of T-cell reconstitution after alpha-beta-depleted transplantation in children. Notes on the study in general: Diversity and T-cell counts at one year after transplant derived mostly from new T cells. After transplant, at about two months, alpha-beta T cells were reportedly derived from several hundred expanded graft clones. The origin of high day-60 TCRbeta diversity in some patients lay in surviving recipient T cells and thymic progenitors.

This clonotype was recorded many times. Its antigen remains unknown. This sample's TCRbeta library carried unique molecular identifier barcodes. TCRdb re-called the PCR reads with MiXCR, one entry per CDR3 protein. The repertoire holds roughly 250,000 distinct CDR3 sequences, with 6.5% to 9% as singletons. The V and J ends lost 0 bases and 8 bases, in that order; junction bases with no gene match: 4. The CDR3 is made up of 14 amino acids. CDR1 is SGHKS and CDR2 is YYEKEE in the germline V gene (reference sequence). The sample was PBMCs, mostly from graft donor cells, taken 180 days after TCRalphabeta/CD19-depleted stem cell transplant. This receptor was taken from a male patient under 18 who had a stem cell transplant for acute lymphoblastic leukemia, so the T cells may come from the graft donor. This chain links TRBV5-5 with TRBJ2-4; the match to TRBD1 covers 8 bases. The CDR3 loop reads CASSLAGGGDIQYF. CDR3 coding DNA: TGTGCCAGCAGCTTGGCAGGGGGCGGGGACATTCAGTACTTC.